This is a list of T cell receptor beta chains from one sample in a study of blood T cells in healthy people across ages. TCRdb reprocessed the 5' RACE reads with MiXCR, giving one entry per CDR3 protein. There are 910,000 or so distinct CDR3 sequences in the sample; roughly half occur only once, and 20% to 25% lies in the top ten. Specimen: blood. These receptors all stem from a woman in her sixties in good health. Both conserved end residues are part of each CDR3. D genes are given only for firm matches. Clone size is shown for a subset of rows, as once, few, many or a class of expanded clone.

DNA: TGCAGTGCTAGTTTGGGGACTGGCCGCTCCTACGAGCAGTACTTC
CDR3: CSASLGTGRSYEQYF
J: TRBJ2-7
V: TRBV20-1
D: NA
size: NA

DNA: TGCGCCAGCAGCTTTCCACAGGGGGAAGCTTTCTTT
CDR3: CASSFPQGEAFF
J: TRBJ1-1
V: TRBV5-1
D: TRBD1
size: NA

DNA: TGTGCCAGCAAGACAGGTTACGGCTACACCTTC
CDR3: CASKTGYGYTF
J: TRBJ1-2
V: TRBV28
D: NA
size: NA

DNA: TGCAGTGCACCCGCAGGGTGGGAAGAGACCCAGTACTTC
CDR3: CSAPAGWEETQYF
J: TRBJ2-5
V: TRBV20-1
D: NA
size: NA

DNA: TGCGCCAGCAGCCAAAGGGCTAGCGGGGTCTCCTACGAGCAGTACTTC
CDR3: CASSQRASGVSYEQYF
J: TRBJ2-7
V: TRBV4-1
D: TRBD2
size: NA

DNA: TGTGCCAGCAGCTTACCAGGGTTCGGTCAGCCCCAGCATTTT
CDR3: CASSLPGFGQPQHF
J: TRBJ1-5
V: TRBV7-2
D: NA
size: few

DNA: TGCAGTGCCGACTTACTAGCGGGAGCTAATGATGAGCAGTTCTTC
CDR3: CSADLLAGANDEQFF
J: TRBJ2-1
V: TRBV20-1
D: TRBD2
size: NA

DNA: TGCAGCGTTGAAGAGGCCGGGGGCAATGAGCAGTTCTTC
CDR3: CSVEEAGGNEQFF
J: TRBJ2-1
V: TRBV29-1
D: NA
size: few

DNA: TGTGCCAGCAGTTACCTAGCGGGACCGTATGAGCAGTTCTTC
CDR3: CASSYLAGPYEQFF
J: TRBJ2-1
V: TRBV27
D: TRBD2
size: few

DNA: TGTGCCAGCAGTAGGGGGGACCGCACAGATACGCGGTATTTT
CDR3: CASSRGDRTDTRYF
J: TRBJ2-3
V: TRBV7-9
D: NA
size: NA

DNA: TGTGCCAGCAGCCAATATGAGGGGGCCCTTAGGCTCATCAATGAGCAGTTCTTC
CDR3: CASSQYEGALRLINEQFF
J: TRBJ2-1
V: TRBV3-1
D: TRBD1
size: NA

DNA: TGTGCCAGCAGTTCACAGGTAAATCTTTACAATGAGCAGTTCTTC
CDR3: CASSSQVNLYNEQFF
J: TRBJ2-1
V: TRBV12-3/TRBV12-4
D: NA
size: NA

DNA: TGCGCCAGCAGCCAAGATAAGAATGGCGGCTGGGGGGAGACCCAGTACTTC
CDR3: CASSQDKNGGWGETQYF
J: TRBJ2-5
V: TRBV4-3
D: NA
size: NA

DNA: TGCGCCAGCAGCCAAGAATTCGACCCCGCCTACGAGCAGTACTTC
CDR3: CASSQEFDPAYEQYF
J: TRBJ2-7
V: TRBV4-1
D: NA
size: many

DNA: TGTGCCACCAGCAGAGATTTGGGAGTCAGCACAGATACGCAGTATTTT
CDR3: CATSRDLGVSTDTQYF
J: TRBJ2-3
V: TRBV15
D: NA
size: NA

DNA: TGCAGTGCTAGAGCGGGTAGCGGGAGCGATGATACGCAGTATTTT
CDR3: CSARAGSGSDDTQYF
J: TRBJ2-3
V: TRBV20-1
D: TRBD2
size: NA

DNA: TGTGCCAGCAGACGGACAGGGGACGATGGCTACACCTTC
CDR3: CASRRTGDDGYTF
J: TRBJ1-2
V: TRBV27
D: TRBD1
size: NA

DNA: TGTGCCAGCAGTTCCTGGACTAGCACAGGGTGGGGCAATACGCAGTATTTT
CDR3: CASSSWTSTGWGNTQYF
J: TRBJ2-3
V: TRBV6-6
D: TRBD2
size: NA

DNA: TGCGCCAGCAGCGTTTACGGTCCGGGGGAGCAGTACTTC
CDR3: CASSVYGPGEQYF
J: TRBJ2-5
V: TRBV5-1
D: NA
size: few

DNA: TGTGCCAGCAGCCAAGATCCCCTCACAGATACGCAGTATTTT
CDR3: CASSQDPLTDTQYF
J: TRBJ2-3
V: TRBV4-2
D: NA
size: NA

DNA: TGTGCCAGCAGTACCCAATCTGTTGGGCTAGAGCAGTACTTC
CDR3: CASSTQSVGLEQYF
J: TRBJ2-4
V: TRBV27
D: NA
size: NA

DNA: TGTGCCAGCAGCTTACGGGTAGGCTCAGATACGCAGTATTTT
CDR3: CASSLRVGSDTQYF
J: TRBJ2-3
V: TRBV7-9
D: NA
size: NA

DNA: TGTGCCAGCAGACCCACGAGGGCCGAGACCCAGTACTTC
CDR3: CASRPTRAETQYF
J: TRBJ2-5
V: TRBV6-5
D: NA
size: NA

DNA: TGCGCCAGCGCCGCGGGGTCGGACTATGAGCAGTTCTTC
CDR3: CASAAGSDYEQFF
J: TRBJ2-1
V: TRBV4-1
D: NA
size: NA

DNA: TGCAGTGCTTATCGGGACGGTTTTAATGAAAAACTGTTTTTT
CDR3: CSAYRDGFNEKLFF
J: TRBJ1-4
V: TRBV20-1
D: NA
size: NA

DNA: TGTGCCAGCAGTACGGGGGCTGTTGCTGGGGCCAACGTCCTGACTTTC
CDR3: CASSTGAVAGANVLTF
J: TRBJ2-6
V: TRBV6-6
D: NA
size: NA

DNA: TGTGCCAGCAGTTTAGGACAGGGAGTTAATAGCAATCAGCCCCAGCATTTT
CDR3: CASSLGQGVNSNQPQHF
J: TRBJ1-5
V: TRBV27
D: TRBD1
size: NA

DNA: TGTGCCAGCAGCTTTGGTAGTAGCAATCAGCCCCAGCATTTT
CDR3: CASSFGSSNQPQHF
J: TRBJ1-5
V: TRBV5-5
D: NA
size: few

DNA: TGTGCCATCCAAGGCCGGGGTACCTCCTACGAGCAGTACTTC
CDR3: CAIQGRGTSYEQYF
J: TRBJ2-7
V: TRBV10-3
D: NA
size: few

DNA: TGCAGGGCACTCAGGGGGCTGGGTGGCTACACCTTC
CDR3: CRALRGLGGYTF
J: TRBJ1-2
V: TRBV20-1
D: TRBD1
size: NA

DNA: TGTGCCAGCAGCCAAGAGGACAGCAGACGACCCCTCCACTTT
CDR3: CASSQEDSRRPLHF
J: TRBJ1-6
V: TRBV3-1
D: NA
size: once

DNA: TGTGCCAGCAGCGCCGACAGGGTCGCATCCTACGAGCAGTACTTC
CDR3: CASSADRVASYEQYF
J: TRBJ2-7
V: TRBV3-1
D: TRBD1
size: NA

DNA: TGTGCCAGCAGCCGAAGCGGGAGGGGTGAGCAGTTCTTC
CDR3: CASSRSGRGEQFF
J: TRBJ2-1
V: TRBV3-1
D: TRBD2
size: few

DNA: TGCAGTGCCCAGATACACATGCTTGTTGAGCAGTACTTC
CDR3: CSAQIHMLVEQYF
J: TRBJ2-5
V: TRBV20-1
D: NA
size: NA

DNA: TGTGCCAGCAGCTTGGAAGGGGTACCCTCCTACGAGCAGTACTTC
CDR3: CASSLEGVPSYEQYF
J: TRBJ2-7
V: TRBV5-5
D: NA
size: few

DNA: TGTGCCAGCAGCGCTATGGGACAGGCCTACGAGCAGTACTTC
CDR3: CASSAMGQAYEQYF
J: TRBJ2-7
V: TRBV9
D: TRBD1
size: NA

DNA: TGTGCTAGTGGTGTGGGCCTCGACCAAGAGACCCAGTACTTC
CDR3: CASGVGLDQETQYF
J: TRBJ2-5
V: TRBV12-5
D: NA
size: NA

DNA: TGCAGTGCTAGAGTCATGAAAGGGGGGGCGGAATCACCCCTCCACTTT
CDR3: CSARVMKGGAESPLHF
J: TRBJ1-6
V: TRBV20-1
D: NA
size: NA

DNA: TGTGCCAGCAGCTTAGGGCGAGCGGGAGAGTACGAGCAGTACTTC
CDR3: CASSLGRAGEYEQYF
J: TRBJ2-7
V: TRBV7-9
D: TRBD2
size: few

DNA: TGTGCCAGCAGCCAAGATCCAGGATCCGGTTCACCCCTCCACTTT
CDR3: CASSQDPGSGSPLHF
J: TRBJ1-6
V: TRBV3-1
D: NA
size: NA

DNA: TGTGCCTGGTCCTTAGAAACTGAAGCTTTCTTT
CDR3: CAWSLETEAFF
J: TRBJ1-1
V: TRBV30
D: NA
size: NA

DNA: TGTGCCAGCAGCAGTCACGGGGGACAGGGGGCGTTTTACGAGCAGTACTTC
CDR3: CASSSHGGQGAFYEQYF
J: TRBJ2-7
V: TRBV7-2
D: TRBD1
size: few

DNA: TGTGCCAGCAGTTTCATATCCGACTGGTCTAATACGCAGTATTTT
CDR3: CASSFISDWSNTQYF
J: TRBJ2-3
V: TRBV28
D: NA
size: few

DNA: TGTGCCAGCAGCCAGGTTGTGACCTCTAGCGGGGGAAACTACGAGCAGTACTTC
CDR3: CASSQVVTSSGGNYEQYF
J: TRBJ2-7
V: TRBV14
D: TRBD2
size: few

DNA: TGTGCCAGCAGAAAACCAGGGGGGTATTCACCCCTCCACTTT
CDR3: CASRKPGGYSPLHF
J: TRBJ1-6
V: TRBV28
D: TRBD1
size: NA

DNA: TGTGCCAGCAGCCCCAGGGGGCGCATGGAGACCCAGTACTTC
CDR3: CASSPRGRMETQYF
J: TRBJ2-5
V: TRBV7-2
D: TRBD1
size: few

DNA: TGCGCCAGCAGCCAAGAACTAGCGGGAGGCCTCACAGATACGCAGTATTTT
CDR3: CASSQELAGGLTDTQYF
J: TRBJ2-3
V: TRBV4-1
D: TRBD2
size: NA

DNA: TGCAGTGCGATTCCGGGCCCAAGGGTTCCTATATACACCTTC
CDR3: CSAIPGPRVPIYTF
J: TRBJ1-2
V: TRBV20-1
D: NA
size: NA

DNA: TGTGCCAGCAGAGAGAGCGGGAGCCGCGTCAGTTCGCAGTATTTT
CDR3: CASRESGSRVSSQYF
J: TRBJ2-3
V: TRBV14
D: TRBD2
size: few

DNA: TGTGCCAGCAGCTTATATAGGGGACCTAACACTGAAGCTTTCTTT
CDR3: CASSLYRGPNTEAFF
J: TRBJ1-1
V: TRBV7-9
D: NA
size: NA

DNA: TGTGCCAGCAGTGGCCCTCTAGCGGGAGTTCCCCGATTACAAGGGGAGTTCTTC
CDR3: CASSGPLAGVPRLQGEFF
J: TRBJ2-1
V: TRBV28
D: TRBD2
size: NA